The entry that follows covers one T cell receptor (beta chain) sequence. No antigen is known for it. Every contributor of samples was a Caucasian grown-up residing in Nashville, Tennessee. These data come from a study of shared clonotypes between healthy human individuals. Study-level results: Naive subsets usually exceeded memory subsets in estimated richness. Blood alone was sampled, and tissue repertoires likely differ.

The ends were cut back, 5 bases at V and 4 bases at J, with 14 bases in the middle. This CDR3 spans 14 amino acids. Germline V gene lookup returns CDR1 SGHTA and CDR2 FQGNSA. The table came from immunoSEQ multiplex PCR; TCRdb's copy has only in-frame clones and leaves some out. There are some 360,000 clones in the sample; more than 60% occur only once, and 10% lies in the top ten. The TCR sequence derives from a man aged 25 to 40 in good health. The specimen sequenced was memory CD4+ T cells sorted from blood. As to subset: CD45RA-negative fraction. The V call is TRBV7-2, the J call TRBJ2-5, with D uncertain. For the CDR3, the DNA is TGTGCCAGCAGCCTCTCCGGGTCGGGAGAGACCCAGTACTTC. Protein sequence: CASSLSGSGETQYF.